The clone carrying this T cell receptor beta chain appeared once. The sample comes from a study of control samples from healthy donors and cancer patients. Germline V gene sequence: CDR1 KGHDR, CDR2 SFDVKD. V lost 4 bases, J lost 0 bases, and 4 bases stayed unmatched. The CDR3 is 16 residues long. Sequenced by immunoSEQ multiplex PCR; TCRdb stores in-frame clones only, minus some. This sample has some 150,000 clones, with about 91% found just once. The sequenced sample consisted of blood. The clonotype comes from a man younger than 40 in good health. The chain uses TRBV24-1 and TRBJ2-3; 9 bases line up with TRBD1. As DNA, the CDR3 is TGTGCCACCAGTGACAGGGACAGGGTTAGCACAGATACGCAGTATTTT. As protein: CATSDRDRVSTDTQYF.